The rows below give T cell receptor beta chains drawn from one sample of a study of cytomegalovirus exposure and HLA in healthy donors. Only in-frame clones appear in the TCRdb table, and some are missing; sequencing was by immunoSEQ multiplex PCR. The sample records 100,000 to 150,000 clones, over 65% being singletons. The sequenced material came from PBMCs. These receptors originate from a man aged 35 to 55 in good health and CMV-seropositive. The CDR3 runs from the conserved cysteine through the conserved F or W. D genes are given only for firm matches. Size tells how often a clone was seen (once, few, many) or the class of an expanded clone, and some rows leave it out.

d_call: NA
clone_size: NA
v_call: TRBV9
j_call: TRBJ2-4
cdr3_nt: TGTGCCAGCAGCGGGTTACTTGGGGGGACCAAAAACATTCAGTACTTC
cdr3_aa: CASSGLLGGTKNIQYF

d_call: TRBD1
clone_size: NA
v_call: TRBV6-5
j_call: TRBJ1-1
cdr3_nt: TGTGCCAGCATCACAAGACAGGGGCGGGCTTTCTTT
cdr3_aa: CASITRQGRAFF

d_call: NA
clone_size: NA
v_call: TRBV7-9
j_call: TRBJ2-2
cdr3_nt: TGTGCCAGCAGCCTGGGCCCCGGGGAGCTGTTTTTT
cdr3_aa: CASSLGPGELFF

d_call: TRBD1
clone_size: NA
v_call: TRBV4-2
j_call: TRBJ2-7
cdr3_nt: TGTGCCAGCAGCCAAGATCGACAGGGAAGTCACTCCTACGAGCAGTACTTC
cdr3_aa: CASSQDRQGSHSYEQYF

d_call: TRBD1
clone_size: NA
v_call: TRBV14
j_call: TRBJ2-7
cdr3_nt: TGTGCCAGCAGCCAAGTACAGGGGGCGAAGGGGTTAACCTACGAGCAGTACTTC
cdr3_aa: CASSQVQGAKGLTYEQYF

d_call: TRBD2
clone_size: NA
v_call: TRBV5-1
j_call: TRBJ2-3
cdr3_nt: TGCGCCAGCAGCTCCCTAGCGGGAGGGCCGGATACGCAGTATTTT
cdr3_aa: CASSSLAGGPDTQYF

d_call: NA
clone_size: once
v_call: TRBV7-2
j_call: TRBJ1-5
cdr3_nt: TGTGCCAGCAGCTTCCTTGTTAATTTTCGTCAGCCCCAGCATTTT
cdr3_aa: CASSFLVNFRQPQHF

d_call: NA
clone_size: NA
v_call: TRBV27
j_call: TRBJ1-5
cdr3_nt: TGTGCCAGCAGTTTTCGGTCCGGGTACGGGAATCAGCCCCAGCATTTT
cdr3_aa: CASSFRSGYGNQPQHF

d_call: NA
clone_size: NA
v_call: TRBV7-2
j_call: TRBJ2-1
cdr3_nt: TGTGCCAGCAGCTTTCTTAAGGGACTCTCGTCCTACAATGAGCAGTTCTTC
cdr3_aa: CASSFLKGLSSYNEQFF

d_call: NA
clone_size: NA
v_call: TRBV27
j_call: TRBJ1-2
cdr3_nt: TGTGCCAGCAGTTTAAGCGTTGGCAGGGGAGATGGCTACACCTTC
cdr3_aa: CASSLSVGRGDGYTF

d_call: NA
clone_size: NA
v_call: TRBV29-1
j_call: TRBJ2-6
cdr3_nt: TGCAGCGTTTTGGTGGGGGCGCGGGGGGCCAACGTCCTGACTTTC
cdr3_aa: CSVLVGARGANVLTF

d_call: NA
clone_size: NA
v_call: TRBV9
j_call: TRBJ2-2
cdr3_nt: TGTGCCAGCAGCCTTAGATCCTACACCGGGGAGCTGTTTTTT
cdr3_aa: CASSLRSYTGELFF

d_call: TRBD1
clone_size: NA
v_call: TRBV19
j_call: TRBJ1-2
cdr3_nt: TGTGCCAGTAGCGGGACAGGGGGCTCTTTTGGCTACACCTTC
cdr3_aa: CASSGTGGSFGYTF

d_call: NA
clone_size: NA
v_call: TRBV21-1
j_call: TRBJ2-2
cdr3_nt: TGTGCCAGCAGCAAAGAAGGAGACTCGTGTAGCACCGGGGAGCTGTTTTTT
cdr3_aa: CASSKEGDSCSTGELFF

d_call: NA
clone_size: NA
v_call: TRBV5-1
j_call: TRBJ2-7
cdr3_nt: TGCGCCAGCAGCTTGGGGTCCTGGGGGGAAGGATCCTACGAGCAGTACTTC
cdr3_aa: CASSLGSWGEGSYEQYF

d_call: NA
clone_size: NA
v_call: TRBV5-6
j_call: TRBJ2-5
cdr3_nt: TGTGCCAGCAGCCCCCCGGGACTTAGACAAGAGACCCAGTACTTC
cdr3_aa: CASSPPGLRQETQYF

d_call: NA
clone_size: NA
v_call: TRBV28
j_call: TRBJ2-7
cdr3_nt: TGTGCCAGCGGCTCTAGCGTTTTCTCCTACGAGCAGTACTTC
cdr3_aa: CASGSSVFSYEQYF

d_call: NA
clone_size: NA
v_call: TRBV7-2
j_call: TRBJ2-4
cdr3_nt: TGTGCCAGCAGCCCGGACAGCCCCCCAAACATTCAGTACTTC
cdr3_aa: CASSPDSPPNIQYF

d_call: TRBD1
clone_size: NA
v_call: TRBV5-1
j_call: TRBJ1-3
cdr3_nt: TGCGCCAGCAGCTTGGGGACAGGGGCCTTTGGAAACACCATATATTTT
cdr3_aa: CASSLGTGAFGNTIYF

d_call: NA
clone_size: NA
v_call: TRBV7-8
j_call: TRBJ2-3
cdr3_nt: TGTGCCAGCAGACCAGGCCCGGATACGCAGTATTTT
cdr3_aa: CASRPGPDTQYF

d_call: NA
clone_size: NA
v_call: TRBV5-3
j_call: TRBJ1-4
cdr3_nt: TGTGCCAGAAGCTTGGTTGGCAGGGAGGGAGAAAAACTGTTTTTT
cdr3_aa: CARSLVGREGEKLFF

d_call: TRBD1
clone_size: once
v_call: TRBV7-8
j_call: TRBJ2-1
cdr3_nt: TGTGCCAGCAGCTTACCTTCCGTCGGGACAGGGGCCCATGAGCAGTTCTTC
cdr3_aa: CASSLPSVGTGAHEQFF

d_call: NA
clone_size: NA
v_call: TRBV2
j_call: TRBJ1-1
cdr3_nt: TGTGCCAGCAGTGAACCCCCCCCAGGGGACACTGAAGCTTTCTTT
cdr3_aa: CASSEPPPGDTEAFF

d_call: NA
clone_size: NA
v_call: TRBV5-6
j_call: TRBJ2-7
cdr3_nt: TGTGCCAGCAGCTTGGCAGGGGTCCACGAGCAGTACTTC
cdr3_aa: CASSLAGVHEQYF

d_call: NA
clone_size: NA
v_call: TRBV4-1
j_call: TRBJ1-4
cdr3_nt: TGCGCCAGCAGCCAAGTGGCGGGGGATGGTGAAAAACTGTTTTTT
cdr3_aa: CASSQVAGDGEKLFF

d_call: NA
clone_size: NA
v_call: TRBV6-5
j_call: TRBJ2-2
cdr3_nt: TGTGCCAGCAGCCTGACAGGGAACACCGGGGAGCTGTTTTTT
cdr3_aa: CASSLTGNTGELFF

d_call: NA
clone_size: NA
v_call: TRBV19
j_call: TRBJ2-3
cdr3_nt: TGTGCCAGTAGTAGGGGGGGCGACGGCGCAGATACGCAGTATTTT
cdr3_aa: CASSRGGDGADTQYF

d_call: TRBD2
clone_size: once
v_call: TRBV6-1
j_call: TRBJ2-2
cdr3_nt: TGTGCCAGCAGTGTTGGCGGGGGGGTCGGGGAGCTGTTTTTT
cdr3_aa: CASSVGGGVGELFF

d_call: NA
clone_size: NA
v_call: TRBV5-4
j_call: TRBJ1-4
cdr3_nt: TGTGCCAGCAGCCGAGGACAGAACTCTAATGAAAAACTGTTTTTT
cdr3_aa: CASSRGQNSNEKLFF

d_call: TRBD1
clone_size: NA
v_call: TRBV5-1
j_call: TRBJ1-2
cdr3_nt: TGCGCCAGCAGCTCGGGACAGACCTATGGCTACACCTTC
cdr3_aa: CASSSGQTYGYTF

d_call: TRBD2
clone_size: NA
v_call: TRBV9
j_call: TRBJ2-7
cdr3_nt: TGTGCCAGCAGCGTAGCTGGGACCCGGGGGGTCGAGCAGTACTTC
cdr3_aa: CASSVAGTRGVEQYF

d_call: TRBD1
clone_size: NA
v_call: TRBV13
j_call: TRBJ1-2
cdr3_nt: TGTGCCAGCAGCTTAGGCGGGACAGGGCGCTATGGCTACACCTTC
cdr3_aa: CASSLGGTGRYGYTF

d_call: TRBD1
clone_size: NA
v_call: TRBV28
j_call: TRBJ2-7
cdr3_nt: TGTGCCAGCAGTTTAGGGACAGGGGCCTACGAGCAGTACTTC
cdr3_aa: CASSLGTGAYEQYF

d_call: NA
clone_size: few
v_call: TRBV5-1
j_call: TRBJ1-1
cdr3_nt: TGCGCCAGCAGCTCTCCGAGCCCTGGTACTGAAGCTTTCTTT
cdr3_aa: CASSSPSPGTEAFF

d_call: NA
clone_size: few
v_call: TRBV7-3
j_call: TRBJ2-2
cdr3_nt: TGTGCCAGCAGCCCCCTCCGGGGGAGGAACACCGGGGAGCTGTTTTTT
cdr3_aa: CASSPLRGRNTGELFF

d_call: NA
clone_size: NA
v_call: TRBV6-1
j_call: TRBJ2-7
cdr3_nt: TGTGCCAGCCTGACAGGAGTACCTGCCTACGAGCAGTACTTC
cdr3_aa: CASLTGVPAYEQYF

d_call: NA
clone_size: few
v_call: TRBV21-1
j_call: TRBJ2-2
cdr3_nt: TGTGCCAGCTCTCGGTTGGCTAGCGGGACTACGAACACCGGGGAGCTGTTTTTT
cdr3_aa: CASSRLASGTTNTGELFF

d_call: NA
clone_size: NA
v_call: TRBV29-1
j_call: TRBJ1-1
cdr3_nt: TGCAGCGTTGGGCAGGGGACGAACACTGAAGCTTTCTTT
cdr3_aa: CSVGQGTNTEAFF

d_call: NA
clone_size: NA
v_call: TRBV11-2
j_call: TRBJ2-7
cdr3_nt: TGTGCCAGCAGCTTAGAGGGGCGTGACGAGCAGTACTTC
cdr3_aa: CASSLEGRDEQYF

d_call: TRBD2
clone_size: few
v_call: TRBV6-1
j_call: TRBJ2-4
cdr3_nt: TGTGCCAGCAGTGAACTAGCGGACAACATTCAGTACTTC
cdr3_aa: CASSELADNIQYF

d_call: TRBD1
clone_size: NA
v_call: TRBV27
j_call: TRBJ1-5
cdr3_nt: TGTGCCAGCAGTTTACTACAGGGGGCCGGTCAGCCCCAGCATTTT
cdr3_aa: CASSLLQGAGQPQHF

d_call: TRBD2
clone_size: once
v_call: TRBV5-8
j_call: TRBJ2-1
cdr3_nt: TGTGCCAGCAGCTTTTTGTTTGGAGCGGGGGGGCCTGGTGAGCAGTTCTTC
cdr3_aa: CASSFLFGAGGPGEQFF

d_call: TRBD2
clone_size: NA
v_call: TRBV5-1
j_call: TRBJ2-3
cdr3_nt: TGCGCCAGCAGCTTGTATTGGCGGGGGGGCACAGATACGCAGTATTTT
cdr3_aa: CASSLYWRGGTDTQYF

d_call: NA
clone_size: NA
v_call: TRBV11-2
j_call: TRBJ1-1
cdr3_nt: TGTGCCAGCAGCCTCGCTGGGAGGAACACTGAAGCTTTCTTT
cdr3_aa: CASSLAGRNTEAFF

d_call: TRBD1
clone_size: NA
v_call: TRBV5-5
j_call: TRBJ1-2
cdr3_nt: TGTGCCAGCAGTAAACGGGACAGTTACGGCTACACCTTC
cdr3_aa: CASSKRDSYGYTF

d_call: TRBD1
clone_size: NA
v_call: TRBV6-5
j_call: TRBJ1-5
cdr3_nt: TGTGCCAGCAGCAAGGGACAGGGGGACAATCAGCCCCAGCATTTT
cdr3_aa: CASSKGQGDNQPQHF

d_call: NA
clone_size: NA
v_call: TRBV2
j_call: TRBJ1-5
cdr3_nt: TGTGCCAGCAGTGAATTGCGGGGGCAGGGAGCTCAGCCCCAGCATTTT
cdr3_aa: CASSELRGQGAQPQHF

d_call: NA
clone_size: NA
v_call: TRBV7-2
j_call: TRBJ2-7
cdr3_nt: TGTGCCAGCAGCTCTTACGACAGGCCACCGGTCTACGAGCAGTACTTC
cdr3_aa: CASSSYDRPPVYEQYF

d_call: NA
clone_size: NA
v_call: TRBV7-6
j_call: TRBJ1-1
cdr3_nt: TGTGCCAGCAGCCCCTCGGCAAGGAGGAACACTGAAGCTTTCTTT
cdr3_aa: CASSPSARRNTEAFF

d_call: NA
clone_size: NA
v_call: TRBV6-5
j_call: TRBJ2-3
cdr3_nt: TGTGCCAGCAGTTATCGTGGAGGAAGGGAAACAGATACGCAGTATTTT
cdr3_aa: CASSYRGGRETDTQYF

d_call: NA
clone_size: NA
v_call: TRBV7-6
j_call: TRBJ2-7
cdr3_nt: TGTGCCAGCAGCTTAGCGGCCAGTTGGGAGTACGAGCAGTACTTC
cdr3_aa: CASSLAASWEYEQYF

d_call: TRBD2
clone_size: once
v_call: TRBV11-3
j_call: TRBJ2-1
cdr3_nt: TGTGCCAGCAGCTCGGGACTAGCGGGAGGGTACAATGAGCAGTTCTTC
cdr3_aa: CASSSGLAGGYNEQFF